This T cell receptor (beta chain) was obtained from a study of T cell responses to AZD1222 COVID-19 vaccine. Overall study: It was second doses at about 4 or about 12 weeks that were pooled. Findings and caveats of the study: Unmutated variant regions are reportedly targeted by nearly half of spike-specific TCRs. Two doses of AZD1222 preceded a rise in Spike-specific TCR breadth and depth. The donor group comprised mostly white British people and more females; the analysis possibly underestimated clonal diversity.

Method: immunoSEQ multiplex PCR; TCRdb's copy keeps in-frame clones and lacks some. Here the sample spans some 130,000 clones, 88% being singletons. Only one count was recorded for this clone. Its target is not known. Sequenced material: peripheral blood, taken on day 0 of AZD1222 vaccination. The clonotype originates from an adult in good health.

For the CDR3, the DNA is TGCAGCGTTAGGGAGGGAGAGCCTACTAAGGGGCCCCAGCATTTT. Its protein is CSVREGEPTKGPQHF. This sequence joins TRBV29-1 and TRBJ1-5, with D hard to call. Germline CDR1 reads SQVTM; CDR2 reads ANQGSEA. The CDR3 consists of 15 residues. The V end lost 5 bases, the J end lost 9 bases, and 23 bases lay between the germline ends.